These 27 T cell receptor beta chains share one sample of origin, sequenced in a study of multiple sclerosis patients with progressive multifocal leukoencephalopathy. As to time point: less than 15 months of natalizumab therapy. Sequencing was performed with immunoSEQ multiplex PCR; in TCRdb, only in-frame clones are kept and a portion is missing. The table records about 30,000 clones, nearly 90% of them present only once. Sequencing was performed on PBMCs, taken from a patient treated with natalizumab. The source of these receptors is a human donor with multiple sclerosis.

On this clone: Other DNA sequences in the same sample also yield this CDR3. The CDR3 reads CAISEDGAGGYTF. DNA for the CDR3: TGTGCCATCAGTGAGGACGGGGCGGGTGGCTACACCTTC. The chain carries TRBV10-3 and TRBJ1-2; D is perhaps TRBD1 (5 bases). Germline V gene data show CDR1 as ENHRY and CDR2 as SYGVKD. This CDR3 has 13 amino acids. V was trimmed by 2 bases and J by 7 bases, leaving 11 bases between them.

The table lists this clone with a few counts. The chain is built from TRBV5-1 and TRBJ1-1; tentatively, D is TRBD1 (5 bases). Trimming removed 4 bases at V and 5 bases at J, with 21 bases between. The germline CDR1 and CDR2 sequences are SGHRS and YFSETQ. The CDR3 is 16 amino acids. The CDR3 DNA follows: TGCGCCAGCAGCCTGTCGGGAATGGGGGTAGGGACTGAAGCTTTCTTT. It translates to CASSLSGMGVGTEAFF. Looking up the rest from reference TRBV5-1 and TRBJ1-1 gives the full variable domain: KAGVTQTPRYLIKTRGQQVTLSCSPISGHRSVSWYQQTPGQGLQFLFEYFSETQRNKGNFPGRFSGRQFSNSRSEMNVSTLELGDSALYLCASSLSGMGVGTEAFFGQGTRLTVV.

The rearrangement uses TRBV4-1 and TRBJ2-5; 9 nucleotides align to TRBD2. The germline V gene has CDR1 MGHRA and CDR2 YSYEKL. The CDR3 sequence is 20 residues long. J gave up 1 base and V 0 bases, and 15 bases lay outside the gene matches. The CDR3 sequence is CASSQEKEAAGGPRQETQYF. CDR3 bases: TGCGCCAGCAGCCAAGAAAAGGAGGCAGCGGGGGGTCCTCGCCAAGAGACCCAGTACTTC.

The rearrangement uses TRBV5-4 and TRBJ2-3; 7 nucleotides align to TRBD1. Trimming cost V 0 bases and J 2 bases; bases outside gene matches: 9. The CDR3 is 17 amino acids. The V gene's germline CDR1 is SGHNT and CDR2 YYREEE (reference sequence). CDR3 region: CASSLGPGTAFTDTQYF. Here the CDR3 DNA reads TGTGCCAGCAGCTTGGGTCCAGGGACAGCTTTCACAGATACGCAGTATTTT.

The rearrangement uses TRBV4-1 and TRBJ2-1, with unresolved D. Germline V lookup: CDR1 MGHRA, CDR2 YSYEKL. V was trimmed by 3 bases and J by 0 bases, leaving 9 bases between them. The CDR3 spans 15 residues. The CDR3 sequence: CASSHVALSYNEQFF. The CDR3 DNA is TGCGCCAGCAGCCATGTAGCCCTCTCCTACAATGAGCAGTTCTTC.

The rearrangement joins TRBV10-2 to TRBJ1-1; TRBD1 might be the D (5 bases). Deletions cut 3 bases from V and 5 bases from J, with 10 bases between. The V gene's germline CDR1 is WSHSY and CDR2 SAAADI. The CDR3 covers 13 residues. For the CDR3, the DNA is TGCGCCAGCAGTGATACCCGACAGACTGAAGCTTTCTTT. This encodes CASSDTRQTEAFF.

The chain uses TRBV7-2 and TRBJ1-2, with D possibly matching TRBD1 (5 bases). The V and J ends lost 5 bases and 6 bases respectively, with 19 bases between them. Germline V CDR1 and CDR2: SGHTA, FQGNSA. The CDR3 covers 15 residues. This CDR3 is CASSLLGGEVDGYTF. The CDR3, as DNA: TGTGCCAGCAGCCTCCTAGGAGGGGAAGTGGATGGCTACACCTTC.

The chain recombines TRBV11-2 with TRBJ2-5; no definite D call. V dropped 1 base and J dropped 4 bases, with 7 bases sitting between them. Germline-derived CDR1 and CDR2 are SGHAT and FQNNGV. The length of the CDR3 is 13 residues. CDR3 nucleotide sequence: TGTGCCAGCAGCTTAGGGGTAGCAGAGACCCAGTACTTC. Protein product: CASSLGVAETQYF. Variable domain in full (rest from reference TRBV11-2 and TRBJ2-5): EAGVAQSPRYKIIEKRQSVAFWCNPISGHATLYWYQQILGQGPKLLIQFQNNGVVDDSQLPKDRFSAERLKGVDSTLKIQPAKLEDSAVYLCASSLGVAETQYFGPGTRLLVL.

In this sample, this clone turned up once. The chain recombines TRBV2 with TRBJ1-2; TRBD1 is a possible D gene (5 bases). The germline gives CDR1 SNHLY, CDR2 FYNNEI. The CDR3 totals 16 residues. Deletions cut 3 bases from V and 3 bases from J, with 17 bases between. CDR3 protein: CASSEGAQGVYYGYTF. The CDR3 DNA follows: TGTGCCAGCAGTGAGGGTGCTCAGGGAGTATACTATGGCTACACCTTC.

The chain is built from TRBV28 and TRBJ2-3, with unresolved D. Trimming removed 3 bases at V and 2 bases at J, with 15 bases between. The CDR3 spans 16 residues. The germline gives CDR1 MDHEN, CDR2 SYDVKM. The CDR3: CASSFRFGASTDTQYF. The CDR3 coding sequence is TGTGCCAGCAGTTTCAGATTCGGAGCCTCCACAGATACGCAGTATTTT.

The V gene is TRBV9, the J gene TRBJ1-6; D is unclear. CDR1 and CDR2 from the germline V gene are SGDLS and YYNGEE. V lost 2 bases to trimming and J lost 7 bases, with 10 bases between them. This CDR3 is built from 14 residues. The CDR3, as DNA: TGTGCCAGCAGCGTCAGGACGGGAAATTCACCCCTCCACTTT. It translates to CASSVRTGNSPLHF.

This rearrangement joins TRBV11-2 to TRBJ2-3; the D gene is possibly TRBD2 (6 bases). The CDR3 sequence is 14 residues long. Germline V CDR1 and CDR2: SGHAT, FQNNGV. The ends were cut back, 5 bases at V and 5 bases at J, with 14 bases in the middle. CDR3 sequence (DNA): TGTGCCAGCAGCGGGGGACTCGGGGGAGATACGCAGTATTTT. The encoded protein is CASSGGLGGDTQYF.

The chain carries TRBV30 and TRBJ1-6; D not certain. V lost 3 bases to trimming and J lost 14 bases, with 14 bases between them. The CDR3 has 12 residues. Per germline, CDR1 GTSNPN and CDR2 SVGIG (reference sequence). The CDR3 bases are TGTGCCTGGAGCTCCGTGAGGTCCACCCTCCACTTT. Translating it yields CAWSSVRSTLHF.

This chain connects TRBV9 to TRBJ2-3, with D perhaps TRBD2 (6 bases). V was shortened by 9 bases and J by 2 bases, with 25 bases between the two germline ends. Per the germline V gene, CDR1 is SGDLS and CDR2 is YYNGEE. This CDR3 is 17 amino acids long. The chain's CDR3 is CATSPGEKERYTDTQYF. In DNA, the CDR3 is TGTGCCACGTCCCCGGGGGAGAAGGAGCGGTACACAGATACGCAGTATTTT.

V and J are TRBV27 and TRBJ2-5; no reliable D call. With the DNA end fitting TRBJ2-7 better, the J assignment may be wrong. This CDR3 region has 12 residues. Germline V gene lookup returns CDR1 MNHEY and CDR2 SMNVEV (reference sequence). CDR3 region: CASSANNYEQYF. The CDR3 region has the DNA TGTGCCAGCAGTGCAAACAACTACGAGCAGTACTTC.

The rearrangement uses TRBV19 and TRBJ1-3; 8 nucleotides line up with TRBD1. The CDR3 consists of 16 residues. From germline, CDR1 is LNHDA and CDR2 SQIVND (reference sequence). After removal of 2 bases from V and 2 bases from J, the junction contained 5 bases not matched to a gene. Here the CDR3 reads CASSILQGDTGNTIYF. The DNA for the CDR3 is TGTGCCAGTAGTATATTACAGGGGGACACTGGAAACACCATATATTTT.

The rearrangement uses TRBV30 and TRBJ1-4, with D unclear. Trimming stripped 0 bases from V and 8 bases from J, with 19 bases between. Germline values: CDR1 GTSNPN, CDR2 SVGIG (reference sequence). This CDR3 region has 16 residues. This chain's CDR3 is CAWSVDPGGVVEKLFF. CDR3 nucleotide sequence: TGTGCCTGGAGTGTAGACCCCGGCGGTGTGGTGGAAAAACTGTTTTTT. Complete variable domain (other parts from reference TRBV30 and TRBJ1-4): SQTIHQWPATLVQPVGSPLSLECTVEGTSNPNLYWYRQAAGRGLQLLFYSVGIGQISSEVPQNLSASRPQDRQFILSSKKLLLSDSGFYLCAWSVDPGGVVEKLFFGSGTQLSVL.

The chain is built from TRBV6-4 and TRBJ1-5, with D possibly being TRBD1 (6 bases). The CDR3 spans 14 residues. Deletions cut 9 bases from V and 4 bases from J, with 16 bases between. Germline assignment: CDR1 MRHNA and CDR2 SNTAGT. Here the CDR3 reads CASVPGQRNQPQHF. The CDR3 nucleotides read TGTGCCAGTGTTCCGGGACAAAGAAATCAGCCCCAGCATTTT.

This clone was counted a few times. The CDR3 DNA sequence: TGTGCCAGCAGTTACCCCAGAGGGGGGAACACCGGGGAGCTGTTTTTT. This gives the protein CASSYPRGGNTGELFF. The chain has TRBV6-6 and TRBJ2-2, with a possible D match to TRBD1 (6 bases). V dropped 2 bases and J dropped 1 base, with 11 bases sitting between them. The CDR3 runs 16 residues. CDR1 is MNHNY and CDR2 is SVGAGI in the germline V gene (reference sequence).

V and J are TRBV13 and TRBJ2-1, with 8 bases lining up with TRBD1. The CDR3 loop spans 14 amino acids. CDR1 is PRHDT, CDR2 FYEKMQ, per germline (reference sequence). The V segment lost 6 bases and the J segment 6 bases; nucleotides outside the gene matches: 7. CDR3 sequence reads: CASRRAGGVNEQFF. The CDR3 nucleotides are TGTGCCAGCAGACGGGCAGGGGGCGTCAATGAGCAGTTCTTC. Full variable domain (missing parts from reference TRBV13 and TRBJ2-1): AAGVIQSPRHLIKEKRETATLKCYPIPRHDTVYWYQQGPGQDPQFLISFYEKMQSDKGSIPDRFSAQQFSDYHSELNMSSLELGDSALYFCASRRAGGVNEQFFGPGTRLTVL.

The chain employs TRBV19 and TRBJ1-1; unclear D gene. CDR1 is LNHDA and CDR2 is SQIVND in the germline V gene (reference sequence). V lost 6 bases and J lost 6, with 11 bases in between. This CDR3 has 12 amino acids. CDR3 amino acids: CASRPDRAEAFF. DNA for the CDR3: TGTGCCAGTAGACCCGATAGGGCTGAAGCTTTCTTT.

This clone was seen more than once but under ten times. The gene calls are TRBV7-9 and TRBJ1-2; D is possibly TRBD1 (6 bases). The CDR3 runs to 13 residues. CDR1 is SEHNR and CDR2 is FQNEAQ in the germline V gene (reference sequence). Trimming took off 2 bases at V and 5 bases at J, with 9 bases between the two ends. CDR3 sequence (DNA): TGTGCCAGCAGCTTAATGGACAGTTATGGCTACACCTTC. Translating it yields CASSLMDSYGYTF.

This rearrangement joins TRBV7-2 to TRBJ1-5; 8 bases fit TRBD1. Germline values: CDR1 SGHTA, CDR2 FQGNSA. This CDR3 is 15 amino acids long. The V segment lost 4 bases and the J segment 3 bases; nucleotides outside the gene matches: 5. The CDR3 region has the DNA TGTGCCAGCAGCTATTTGGGACAGGCCAATCAGCCCCAGCATTTT. It codes for CASSYLGQANQPQHF.

The chain links TRBV12-2 to TRBJ1-3; TRBD1 was called by the table and not checked on the DNA. TRBV12-2 represents a pseudogene. This CDR3 is built from 14 residues. As DNA, the CDR3 is TGTGCAAGTCGCCCCACAGGGGCAGGAAACACCATATATTTT. Translation gives CASRPTGAGNTIYF.

The gene calls are TRBV27 and TRBJ2-5, with D possibly TRBD1 on 5 matching bases. The better agreement between TRBJ2-7 and the DNA end casts doubt on the J call. Germline V gene data show CDR1 as MNHEY and CDR2 as SMNVEV (reference sequence). The CDR3 is 14 residues long. In DNA, the CDR3 is TGTGCCAGCAGTTCCACGAGGCAGGGCGGCGAGCAGTACTTC. This gives the protein CASSSTRQGGEQYF.

The rearrangement links TRBV6-5 to TRBJ1-4; 7 nucleotides agree with TRBD1. The CDR3 length is 14 residues. The V gene's germline CDR1 is MNHEY and CDR2 SVGAGI. With V trimmed by 2 bases and J by 8 bases, 5 bases remained unmatched. Written as DNA, the CDR3 is TGTGCCAGCAGTTACGGGGCAGGGGGGGAAAAACTGTTTTTT. Translation gives CASSYGAGGEKLFF.

J is TRBJ1-1 and V is TRBV4-2; 7 positions match TRBD1. This CDR3 region has 15 residues. The germline CDR1 and CDR2 sequences are LGHNA and YNFKEQ. Losses at the gene ends were 3 bases for V and 5 bases for J; bases not matched to a gene: 9. DNA for the CDR3: TGTGCCAGCAGCCAGAGACAGGGAGGGGCGACTGAAGCTTTCTTT. Translated, it gives CASSQRQGGATEAFF.